This TCR beta chain was captured by sequencing in a study of blood T cell repertoires in COVID-19. Study information: Sources were T cells, B-cell-depleted T cells, or PBMCs; the material itself was cDNA or gDNA.

The CDR3 sequence is 14 residues long. Trimming cost V 3 bases and J 10 bases, with 13 bases left between them. Germline V CDR1 and CDR2: LNHDA, SQIVND (reference sequence). Produced via immunoSEQ multiplex PCR; TCRdb's table is partial and in-frame only. The sample contains approximately 230,000 clones, around 89% of which appear only once. Enrolled during active infection, Seattle patients were then followed longitudinally. Sequenced: peripheral blood. The chain links TRBV19 to TRBJ1-6; unclear D gene. The receptor was isolated from a woman in her twenties or thirties with COVID-19, enrolled during active disease. The CDR3 DNA is TGTGCCAGTAGTATGATTCAGGTTTGGTCACCCCTCCACTTT. It specifies CASSMIQVWSPLHF. The full variable domain, rest sourced from reference TRBV19 and TRBJ1-6, is DGGITQSPKYLFRKEGQNVTLSCEQNLNHDAMYWYRQDPGQGLRLIYYSQIVNDFQKGDIAEGYSVSREKKESFPLTVTSAQKNPTAFYLCASSMIQVWSPLHFGNGTRLTVT.